These 7 T cell receptor beta chains were sequenced from one sample in a study of CXCR3-negative and CXCR3-positive naive CD8 T cells. Libraries of TRB cDNA were made by 5' RACE and carried UMIs. TCRdb re-called the 5' RACE reads and shows each CDR3 protein once, DNA omitted. This sample contains over 100,000 distinct CDR3 sequences. The sequencing input was naive CXCR3- CD8+ T cells from blood. Documented subset: CD45RO-CCR7+CD27+CD95- naive CD8+ T cells lacking CXCR3 (TNR3-). The receptors come from a human donor in good health. Some clones in this sample may be carry-over from other donors' samples.

The V gene is TRBV6-2 or TRBV6-3, the J gene TRBJ2-1. Germline-derived CDR1 and CDR2 are MNHEY and SVGEGT. CDR3 length equals 13 residues. The chain's CDR3 is CASRPYSYNEQFF.

V and J are TRBV27 and TRBJ2-1. CDR1 and CDR2 from the germline V gene are MNHEY and SMNVEV (reference sequence). The CDR3 length is 14 residues. The CDR3 is CASVAGASYNEQFF.

The gene calls are TRBV28 and TRBJ2-7. Per germline, CDR1 MDHEN and CDR2 SYDVKM. The CDR3 loop spans 11 amino acids. The CDR3 sequence is CASRPTYEQYF.

The chain uses TRBV5-4 and TRBJ2-1; TCRdb proposes TRBD1, but this gene call is untestable without DNA. Germline CDR1 and CDR2: SGHNT and YYREEE (reference sequence). The CDR3 is made up of 15 amino acids. The CDR3 loop is CASSADRGVYNEQFF. The whole variable domain, remainder taken from reference TRBV5-4 and TRBJ2-1, is ETGVTQSPTHLIKTRGQQVTLRCSSQSGHNTVSWYQQALGQGPQFIFQYYREEENGRGNFPPRFSGLQFPNYSSELNVNALELDDSALYLCASSADRGVYNEQFFGPGTRLTVL.

The chain has TRBV20-1 and TRBJ2-3; TCRdb gives TRBD2 as the D gene, but with no DNA this cannot be confirmed. The CDR3 is made up of 15 amino acids. Germline V gives CDR1 DFQATT, CDR2 SNEGSKA (reference sequence). CDR3 residues: CSARDPSLSTDTQYF.

The chain recombines TRBV14 with TRBJ2-1; with no DNA, the TCRdb D assignment of TRBD1 cannot be verified. The CDR3 has 16 amino acids. The germline V gene encodes CDR1 SGHDN and CDR2 FVKESK. CDR3 region: CASSHKGGSIYNEQFF.

V gene TRBV20-1 combines with J gene TRBJ1-2; TCRdb outputs TRBD1, but without DNA this stays unchecked. Germline CDR1 and CDR2: DFQATT and SNEGSKA (reference sequence). This CDR3 spans 15 amino acids. CDR3 in amino acids: CSARAYRDRSYGYTF.